This T cell receptor beta chain was captured in a study of blood T cell repertoires in COVID-19. Source study methods: The authors estimated nucleated cell counts from reference gene primer amplification. Assay used: immunoSEQ multiplex PCR; TCRdb lists only in-frame clones, some missing. The V and J calls and clone size were taken over from that table, and D and trimming were inferred from the DNA. The repertoire holds around 210,000 clones, with around 80% as singletons. CDR1 is SGHRS, CDR2 YFSETQ, per germline. The junction had 1 base not matched to a gene; V was cut back by 1 base and J by 6 bases. This CDR3 is 13 amino acids long.

The sample was peripheral blood. The TCR was taken from an older woman with acute or convalescent COVID-19. The chain recombines TRBV5-1 with TRBJ1-1; TRBD1 matches 9 bases. For the CDR3, the DNA is TGCGCCAGCAGCTTGAACAGGGGGCCTGAAGCTTTCTTT. Protein: CASSLNRGPEAFF.